These T cell receptor beta chains were read from a single sample in a study of regulatory T cells in long-lasting Graves disease. TCRdb itself ran the multiplex PCR reads through MiXCR, one entry per CDR3 protein. This table has a few hundred thousand distinct CDR3 sequences, 20% to 25% appearing once. This specimen consisted of peripheral blood mononuclear cells (PBMCs), obtained when the disease was refractory, from a patient treated with antithyroid drugs. The source is a female donor with Graves disease. Both conserved end residues are part of each CDR3. A D gene is named only where the DNA matches it firmly. Clone size is not always given. Where it is, it says once, few, many or a class for expanded clones.

J gene: TRBJ1-1
D gene: -
V gene: TRBV24-1
clone size: -
CDR3 DNA: TGTGCCACCAGTCTCCCAGGGTTCACTGAAGCTTTCTTT
CDR3 protein: CATSLPGFTEAFF

J gene: TRBJ1-6
D gene: TRBD1
V gene: TRBV6-1
clone size: many
CDR3 DNA: TGTGCCAGCACTCGGACAGGGGGAAATTCACCCCTCCACTTT
CDR3 protein: CASTRTGGNSPLHF

J gene: TRBJ2-5
D gene: -
V gene: TRBV7-9
clone size: few
CDR3 DNA: TGTGCCAGCAGCTTAGTTTTCAGTGAAGAGACCCAGTACTTC
CDR3 protein: CASSLVFSEETQYF

J gene: TRBJ2-3
D gene: -
V gene: TRBV5-1
clone size: -
CDR3 DNA: TGCGCCAGCAGCTTGGGGCAGGACACAGATACGCAGTATTTT
CDR3 protein: CASSLGQDTDTQYF

J gene: TRBJ2-2
D gene: TRBD1
V gene: TRBV7-6
clone size: -
CDR3 DNA: TGTGCCAGCAGCTTGATTAACCGACAGGGATACACCGGGGAGCTGTTTTTT
CDR3 protein: CASSLINRQGYTGELFF

J gene: TRBJ1-4
D gene: -
V gene: TRBV2
clone size: few
CDR3 DNA: TGTGCCAGCAGTGATCCAGGGCCGGATGAAAAACTGTTTTTT
CDR3 protein: CASSDPGPDEKLFF

J gene: TRBJ2-1
D gene: TRBD2
V gene: TRBV29-1
clone size: -
CDR3 DNA: TGCAGCGCCGGAGGGCGGGGGGACAATGAGCAGTTCTTC
CDR3 protein: CSAGGRGDNEQFF

J gene: TRBJ2-7
D gene: TRBD1
V gene: TRBV15
clone size: many
CDR3 DNA: TGTGCCACCAGCAGAGATTGGGACAGGGGATACGAGCAGTACTTC
CDR3 protein: CATSRDWDRGYEQYF

J gene: TRBJ1-2
D gene: -
V gene: TRBV6-1
clone size: few
CDR3 DNA: TGTGCCAGCAGTAAACAGGGCGAGGACTATGGCTACACCTTC
CDR3 protein: CASSKQGEDYGYTF

J gene: TRBJ1-2
D gene: -
V gene: TRBV20-1
clone size: -
CDR3 DNA: TGCAGTGCTAGAGACAGCATTATCGGCTATGGCTACACCTTC
CDR3 protein: CSARDSIIGYGYTF

J gene: TRBJ2-5
D gene: TRBD1
V gene: TRBV24-1
clone size: few
CDR3 DNA: TGTGCCACCTCTACAGGGGGACAAGAGACCCAGTACTTC
CDR3 protein: CATSTGGQETQYF

J gene: TRBJ2-5
D gene: -
V gene: TRBV29-1
clone size: many
CDR3 DNA: TGCAGCGTTGAAGATCAGCAGGGCCTTCGAGGTGGGGACCAGTACTTC
CDR3 protein: CSVEDQQGLRGGDQYF

J gene: TRBJ1-6
D gene: -
V gene: TRBV7-2
clone size: -
CDR3 DNA: TGTGCCAGCAGCCCCTCCGGTGGGGGTTCACCCCTCCACTTT
CDR3 protein: CASSPSGGGSPLHF

J gene: TRBJ2-2
D gene: -
V gene: TRBV5-1
clone size: -
CDR3 DNA: TGCGCCAGCAGCTTCGATGCGGATACCGGGGAGCTGTTTTTT
CDR3 protein: CASSFDADTGELFF

J gene: TRBJ1-1
D gene: -
V gene: TRBV20-1
clone size: few
CDR3 DNA: TGCAGTGCTAGGTGGGGGGGGGCTGAAGCTTTCTTT
CDR3 protein: CSARWGGAEAFF

J gene: TRBJ1-6
D gene: TRBD1
V gene: TRBV2
clone size: many
CDR3 DNA: TGTGCCAGCAGTGAATTGGGACAGGGAGATTCACCCCTCCACTTT
CDR3 protein: CASSELGQGDSPLHF

J gene: TRBJ2-5
D gene: TRBD2
V gene: TRBV20-1
clone size: many
CDR3 DNA: TGCAGTGCTAAGCGGGGTCAAGAGACCCAGTACTTC
CDR3 protein: CSAKRGQETQYF

J gene: TRBJ2-7
D gene: -
V gene: TRBV5-1
clone size: few
CDR3 DNA: TGCGCCAGCAGCTTGGGGAGGGGGACGGGAGTTTCCTACGAGCAGTACTTC
CDR3 protein: CASSLGRGTGVSYEQYF

J gene: TRBJ2-7
D gene: -
V gene: TRBV7-9
clone size: -
CDR3 DNA: TGTGCCAGCAGCTTAGTCGTTAGGGGGTCCTACGAGCAGTACTTC
CDR3 protein: CASSLVVRGSYEQYF

J gene: TRBJ1-4
D gene: -
V gene: TRBV5-8
clone size: few
CDR3 DNA: TGTGCCAGCAGCCCAGGGCGGGGAGGAACAGAAAAACTGTTTTTT
CDR3 protein: CASSPGRGGTEKLFF

J gene: TRBJ1-4
D gene: -
V gene: TRBV27
clone size: few
CDR3 DNA: TGTGCCAGCAGTTCCGAAGGGGTTTCCGTTGCAACTAATGAAAAACTGTTTTTT
CDR3 protein: CASSSEGVSVATNEKLFF

J gene: TRBJ1-1
D gene: -
V gene: TRBV20-1
clone size: many
CDR3 DNA: TGCAGTGCTAGAGACACACAGGGCGCTTTCTTT
CDR3 protein: CSARDTQGAFF

J gene: TRBJ2-3
D gene: TRBD2
V gene: TRBV20-1
clone size: few
CDR3 DNA: TGCAGTGCCAGCACCTTCGGCGGGAGGACATACACGCAGTATTTT
CDR3 protein: CSASTFGGRTYTQYF

J gene: TRBJ2-5
D gene: -
V gene: TRBV29-1
clone size: many
CDR3 DNA: TGCAGCGTTGACATGGGGGTAGAGACCCAGTACTTC
CDR3 protein: CSVDMGVETQYF

J gene: TRBJ2-3
D gene: -
V gene: TRBV28
clone size: -
CDR3 DNA: TGTGCCATCGGTCGGAGCGCAGATACGCAGTATTTT
CDR3 protein: CAIGRSADTQYF

J gene: TRBJ1-2
D gene: -
V gene: TRBV5-1
clone size: many
CDR3 DNA: TGCGCCAGCAGATCTCCGGGACCGTCTACCTATGGCTACACCTTC
CDR3 protein: CASRSPGPSTYGYTF

J gene: TRBJ2-3
D gene: TRBD2
V gene: TRBV7-2
clone size: -
CDR3 DNA: TGTGCCAGCAGCTTAACGGGGGGGCCAGCAGATACGCAGTATTTT
CDR3 protein: CASSLTGGPADTQYF

J gene: TRBJ2-3
D gene: TRBD1
V gene: TRBV11-2
clone size: few
CDR3 DNA: TGTGCCAGCAGCTTAGACGGGACAGGGGGGAGCACAGATACGCAGTATTTT
CDR3 protein: CASSLDGTGGSTDTQYF

J gene: TRBJ2-2
D gene: -
V gene: TRBV28
clone size: many
CDR3 DNA: TGTGCCAGCAGTCCGAGGATCGAAACCGGGGAGCTGTTTTTT
CDR3 protein: CASSPRIETGELFF

J gene: TRBJ2-7
D gene: TRBD1
V gene: TRBV4-1
clone size: few
CDR3 DNA: TGCGCCAGCAGCCAGACCCGGGGACAGGGGGCCTACGAGCAGTACTTC
CDR3 protein: CASSQTRGQGAYEQYF

J gene: TRBJ1-4
D gene: -
V gene: TRBV28
clone size: many
CDR3 DNA: TGTGCCAGCAGCAGTACAGGTCCCTGGGGAAAACTGTTTTTT
CDR3 protein: CASSSTGPWGKLFF

J gene: TRBJ1-2
D gene: TRBD1
V gene: TRBV6-2/TRBV6-3
clone size: many
CDR3 DNA: TGTGCCAGCAGTGATGGACAGGGGGCCTCTAACTATGGCTACACCTTC
CDR3 protein: CASSDGQGASNYGYTF

J gene: TRBJ2-5
D gene: -
V gene: TRBV5-1
clone size: -
CDR3 DNA: TGCGCCAGCAGCGGCGGACAGTCCTCTCGGGAGACCCAGTACTTC
CDR3 protein: CASSGGQSSRETQYF

J gene: TRBJ1-5
D gene: -
V gene: TRBV7-8
clone size: many
CDR3 DNA: TGTGCCAGCAGCCCACGGAGGGACCGCAATCAGCCCCAGCATTTT
CDR3 protein: CASSPRRDRNQPQHF

J gene: TRBJ2-7
D gene: TRBD1
V gene: TRBV6-7
clone size: -
CDR3 DNA: TGTGCCAGCGGCCCCGAGGGGACAGGGGCCTACGAGCAGTACTTC
CDR3 protein: CASGPEGTGAYEQYF

J gene: TRBJ1-2
D gene: -
V gene: TRBV6-9
clone size: many
CDR3 DNA: TGTGCCAGCAGTTATAGCACCCCCAGCGGATCTAACTATGGCTACACCTTC
CDR3 protein: CASSYSTPSGSNYGYTF

J gene: TRBJ1-4
D gene: -
V gene: TRBV28
clone size: many
CDR3 DNA: TGTGCCAGCAGCACCGGACCCTTGGGCGAAAAACTGTTTTTT
CDR3 protein: CASSTGPLGEKLFF

J gene: TRBJ1-5
D gene: -
V gene: TRBV4-1
clone size: -
CDR3 DNA: TGCGCCAGCAGCCAAGACTCCAGGGTGGCTCAGCCCCAGCATTTT
CDR3 protein: CASSQDSRVAQPQHF

J gene: TRBJ2-7
D gene: -
V gene: TRBV7-9
clone size: -
CDR3 DNA: TGTGCCAGCAGCTTTGGGGTGGACGAGCAGTACTTC
CDR3 protein: CASSFGVDEQYF

J gene: TRBJ1-1
D gene: -
V gene: TRBV19
clone size: -
CDR3 DNA: TGTGCCAGCCGAGGGGTTGAGTACACTGAAGCTTTCTTT
CDR3 protein: CASRGVEYTEAFF

J gene: TRBJ1-1
D gene: TRBD1
V gene: TRBV7-3
clone size: few
CDR3 DNA: TGTGCCAGCAGCCCCGGGACAGGAGAATTTGAAGCTTTCTTT
CDR3 protein: CASSPGTGEFEAFF

J gene: TRBJ1-2
D gene: -
V gene: TRBV30
clone size: few
CDR3 DNA: TGTGCCTGGAGACCCATGGGCTATGGCTACACCTTC
CDR3 protein: CAWRPMGYGYTF

J gene: TRBJ1-4
D gene: -
V gene: TRBV12-3/TRBV12-4
clone size: many
CDR3 DNA: TGTGCCAGCAGTTTTAGTGGAGACGCGGACGAAAAACTGTTTTTT
CDR3 protein: CASSFSGDADEKLFF

J gene: TRBJ1-1
D gene: -
V gene: TRBV20-1
clone size: -
CDR3 DNA: TGCAGTGCTGGAGCAGGGGAGTTGAACACTGAAGCTTTCTTT
CDR3 protein: CSAGAGELNTEAFF

J gene: TRBJ2-5
D gene: -
V gene: TRBV6-5
clone size: -
CDR3 DNA: TGTGCCAGCAGTTACTCGGGTCGGGAGACCCAGTACTTC
CDR3 protein: CASSYSGRETQYF